This T cell receptor beta chain was sequenced in a study of technical replicates of blood from a handful of donors (dated by TCRdb to about 2017). Remarks on this clone: Its target antigen remains unknown. Nothing much larger sits one base from this clone, and base qualities are not available.

Library preparation used the immunoSEQ multiplex PCR assay. TCRdb re-hosts the immuneACCESS table, in-frame sequences only. Its copies lack some clones; in the studies checked, an unresolved V gene accounts for under half of them, and the cause for the rest is not known. The table for this sample lists about 79,000 clones; more than 90% of them were counted only once. Of the sample, around 0.37% is held by the ten largest clones. From V the trimming removes 5 bases and from J it removes 4 bases, while the gene matches leave 7 bases of the junction unaccounted for. The CDR3 sequence holds 14 residues, the cysteine and phenylalanine included. Here the CDR3 DNA is all that survives: 42 bases in frame from base 1. CDR1 is given as SGHRS and CDR2 as YFSETQ, both from the germline V gene.

Sequences were obtained from T cells isolated from PBMCs. This TCR was recovered from a human donor in good health. Some clones in this sample may be carry-over from other donors' samples. The chain employs TRBV5-1 and TRBJ2-7; TRBD1 aligns with 9 central bases. The base sequence is TGCGCCAGCAGTGGAGGGGGGACAGGGTACGAGCAGTACTTC. This yields the protein CASSGGGTGYEQYF.